This T cell receptor beta chain was sequenced in a study of T-cell memory formation after mild COVID-19. General observations from the study: CD4+ bias marked clones expanding day 15 to 37, unlike balanced contracting clones. What remained unconfirmed was the SARS-CoV-2 specificity of second-wave clones peaking on day 37.

Turning to this clonotype: Its antigen is unknown.

5'RACE primed at constant segments yielded TCR alpha and TCR beta cDNA libraries bearing sample barcodes and UMIs. One entry per CDR3 protein, called by TCRdb with MiXCR from the 5' RACE reads. The top ten clones hold 23% of a sample with 250,000 or so distinct CDR3 sequences, under 20% of them seen once. This TCR was recovered from a man between 18 and 35 years old who had mild COVID-19 (a few samples of this study predate the infection). Cell type and time point are not known. The specimen was PBMCs or a T cell subset sorted from them (not recorded which).

The CDR3 here is CASSSAMQGDTGELFF. The CDR3 nucleotides are TGTGCCAGCAGCTCGGCGATGCAGGGAGATACCGGGGAGCTGTTTTTT. This chain joins TRBV5-4 and TRBJ2-2, with D perhaps TRBD1 or TRBD2 (5 bases each). Trimming stripped 3 bases from V and 5 bases from J, with 17 bases between. Germline CDR1 is SGHNT and CDR2 is YYREEE (reference sequence). CDR3 length equals 16 residues.